This TCR beta chain was captured by sequencing in a study of blood T cell repertoires in COVID-19. Study summary: The samples span acute and convalescent COVID-19 from the United States, Italy and Spain. In each case, the material was cDNA or gDNA derived from T cells, B-cell-depleted T cells, or PBMCs.

Per the study methods: By means of reference gene primer amplification, nucleated cell counts were estimated. Some clones are missing from TCRdb's copy, which holds only in-frame ones; the method was immunoSEQ multiplex PCR. For V, J and clone size, that table is used; D and trimming come from the DNA. The sample has more than 60,000 clones; roughly 90% are singletons. V gave up 0 bases and J gave up 8 bases, with 16 bases separating them. CDR3 length: 15 amino acids. Germline values: CDR1 LGHDT, CDR2 YNNKEL (reference sequence). While infection was still active, Seattle patients were enrolled and then followed longitudinally.

The receptor comes from an elderly man with COVID-19, enrolled during active disease. Sequencing was carried out using peripheral blood. This chain connects TRBV3-1 (or the pseudogene TRBV3-2) to TRBJ1-1; no firm D call. CDR3 in amino acids: CASSQEYLTAAEAFF. The DNA for the CDR3 is TGTGCCAGCAGCCAAGAATACCTAACGGCAGCGGAAGCTTTCTTT.